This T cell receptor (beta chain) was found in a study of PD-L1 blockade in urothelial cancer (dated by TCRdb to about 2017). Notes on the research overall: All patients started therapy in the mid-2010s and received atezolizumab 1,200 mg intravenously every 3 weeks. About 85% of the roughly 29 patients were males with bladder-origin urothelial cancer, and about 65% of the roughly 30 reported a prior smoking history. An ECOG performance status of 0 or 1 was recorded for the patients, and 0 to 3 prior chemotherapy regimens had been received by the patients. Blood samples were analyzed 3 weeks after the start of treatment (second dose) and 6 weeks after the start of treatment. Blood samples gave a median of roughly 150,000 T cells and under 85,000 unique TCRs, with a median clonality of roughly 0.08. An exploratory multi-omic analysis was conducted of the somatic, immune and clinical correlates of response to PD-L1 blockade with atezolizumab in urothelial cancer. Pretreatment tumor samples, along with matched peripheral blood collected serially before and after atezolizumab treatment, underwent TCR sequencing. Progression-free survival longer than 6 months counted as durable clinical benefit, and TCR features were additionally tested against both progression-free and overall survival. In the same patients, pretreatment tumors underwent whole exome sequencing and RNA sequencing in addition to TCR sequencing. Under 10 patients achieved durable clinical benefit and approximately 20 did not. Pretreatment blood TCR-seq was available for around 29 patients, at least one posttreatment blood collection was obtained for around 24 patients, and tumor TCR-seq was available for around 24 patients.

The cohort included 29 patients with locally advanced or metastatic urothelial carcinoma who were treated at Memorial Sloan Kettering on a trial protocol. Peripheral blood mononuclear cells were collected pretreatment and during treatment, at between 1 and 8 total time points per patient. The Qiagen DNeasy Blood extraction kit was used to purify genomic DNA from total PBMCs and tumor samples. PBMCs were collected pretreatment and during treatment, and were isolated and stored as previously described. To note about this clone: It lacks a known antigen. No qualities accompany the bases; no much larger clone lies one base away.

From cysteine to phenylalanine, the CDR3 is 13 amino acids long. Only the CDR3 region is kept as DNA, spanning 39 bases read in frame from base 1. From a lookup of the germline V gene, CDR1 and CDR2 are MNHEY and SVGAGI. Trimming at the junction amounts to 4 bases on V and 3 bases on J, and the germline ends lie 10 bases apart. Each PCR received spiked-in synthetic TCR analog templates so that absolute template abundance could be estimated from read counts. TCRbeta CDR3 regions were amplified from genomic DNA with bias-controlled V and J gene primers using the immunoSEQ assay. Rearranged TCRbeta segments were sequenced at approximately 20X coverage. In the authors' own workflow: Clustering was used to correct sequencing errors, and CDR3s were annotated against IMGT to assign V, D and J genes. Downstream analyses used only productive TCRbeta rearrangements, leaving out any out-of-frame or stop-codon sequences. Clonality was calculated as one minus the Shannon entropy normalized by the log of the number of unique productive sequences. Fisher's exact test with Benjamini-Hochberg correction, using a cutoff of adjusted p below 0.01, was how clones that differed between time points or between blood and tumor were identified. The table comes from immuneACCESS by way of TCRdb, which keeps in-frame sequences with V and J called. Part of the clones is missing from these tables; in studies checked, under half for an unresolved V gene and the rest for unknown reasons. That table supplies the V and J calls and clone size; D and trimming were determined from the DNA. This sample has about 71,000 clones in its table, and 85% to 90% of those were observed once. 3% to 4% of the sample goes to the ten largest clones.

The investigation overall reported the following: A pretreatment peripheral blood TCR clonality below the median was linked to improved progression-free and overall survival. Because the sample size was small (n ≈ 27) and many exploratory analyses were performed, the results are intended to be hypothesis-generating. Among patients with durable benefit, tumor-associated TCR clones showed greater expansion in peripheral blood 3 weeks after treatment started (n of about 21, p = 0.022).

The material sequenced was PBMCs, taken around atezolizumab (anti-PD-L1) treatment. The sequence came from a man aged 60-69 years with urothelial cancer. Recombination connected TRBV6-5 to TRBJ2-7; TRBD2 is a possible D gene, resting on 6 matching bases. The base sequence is TGTGCCAGCAGTTCGGGACTTATCTACGAGCAGTACTTC. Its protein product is CASSSGLIYEQYF.